Sequencing of this T cell receptor beta chain was carried out in a study of blood T cell repertoires in COVID-19 (dated by TCRdb to the early 2020s). At the level of the whole study: Collaborator samples came from the United States, Italy and Spain and covered acute and convalescent phases of COVID-19. The repertoires were released in a freely available public database intended as a resource for research on the immune response to SARS-CoV-2. HLA class I and class II types, where available, came from metadata supplied by the sample provider rather than from assay-based typing. Samples came from the ongoing ImmuneRACE study (first 160 participants) plus 1,254 subjects from 6 global collaborators. The material from the prospective study consisted of cDNA or gDNA derived from T cells, B-cell-depleted T cells, or PBMCs. Subjects who had been exposed to COVID-19, were actively infected with it, or had recovered from it provided the deeply sampled blood TCRbeta repertoires that made up the dataset. A de-identified subject ID, COVID-19 status, age in years and sex were almost always included in the sample metadata. Here is what the overall study found, with its caveats: The quantity of clinical and demographic metadata differed by source and by participant and was supplied without curation.

The germline V gene (reference sequence) yields SGHKS for CDR1 and YYEKEE for CDR2. The CDR3 numbers 19 residues from cysteine through phenylalanine. Here the CDR3 DNA is all that survives: 57 bases in frame from base 1. A distance of 24 bases separates the germline ends of V and J, which lose 3 bases and 0 bases respectively. The collaborating institutions used their own protocols to collect whole blood in K2EDTA tubes. For TCRbeta analysis, collaborators shipped samples as frozen whole blood, isolated PBMCs, or DNA extracted from either of those sample types. Regarding this clone: The specificity of this receptor is unknown. No per-base quality is available; no much larger clone lies one base away.

The immunoSEQ Assay, a bias-controlled multiplex PCR, was used to amplify TCRbeta CDR3 regions from genomic DNA. The authors processed their data as follows. Within the assay, amplification of reference gene primers was used to estimate how many nucleated cells each sample contained. To quantify the absolute abundance of each unique TCRbeta CDR3 rearrangement, sequence reads were collapsed and filtered. For each sample, productive Simpson clonality was calculated as the square root of Simpson's diversity index across productive rearrangements. The immuneACCESS repertoire file appears here via TCRdb, limited to in-frame rearrangements. These files lack a portion of the clones; in checked studies, under half of the deficit traces to unresolved V genes, and the cause of the others is not known. From that table come the V and J calls and clone size; the DNA was used to work out D and trimming. The sample includes about 100,000 clones, with 65% to 85% observed a single time. The ten largest make up approximately 2% of the sample.

The TCR was taken from a man aged 70-80 years with active or convalescent COVID-19. The sequence links TRBV5-5 to TRBJ2-5; a confident D gene designation cannot be given. The material sequenced was peripheral blood. The CDR3 protein is CASSYALSTGYLYQETQYF. The sequenced DNA: TGTGCCAGCAGCTACGCACTATCGACGGGTTATTTGTACCAAGAGACCCAGTACTTC.